The clone carrying this T cell receptor beta chain was seen a few times. Participants, about 18 to 95 years old, spanned about two dozen US areas. The CDR3 covers 15 residues. V lost 0 bases, J lost 0 bases, and 2 bases stayed unmatched. Per germline, CDR1 SGDLS and CDR2 YYNGEE. This sample was taken from a study of blood T cell repertoires in COVID-19. Study background: COVID-19 samples, acute and convalescent, were from the United States, Italy and Spain. The cDNA or gDNA used as material had been derived from T cells, B-cell-depleted T cells, or PBMCs.

Under the authors' procedure: Scientists estimated how many nucleated cells there were by amplifying reference gene primers. The data were produced by immunoSEQ multiplex PCR, yet TCRdb's version contains in-frame clones alone and is incomplete. V, J and clone size derive from that table, while D and trimming were established from the DNA sequence. Altogether approximately 200,000 clones are present, roughly 82% being singletons, with the ten largest covering over 9.5%. This chain links TRBV9 with TRBJ1-1; 7 bases map to TRBD1. The source of this sequence is a man between 40 and 49 years old who had recovered from COVID-19. The specimen sequenced was PBMCs or T cells enriched from blood (not recorded which). As DNA, the CDR3 is TGTGCCAGCAGCGTAGATCAGGGGGTGAACACTGAAGCTTTCTTT. Translated: CASSVDQGVNTEAFF.